The 3 T cell receptor beta chains below all came from one sample that was sequenced in a study of post-analysis software for immune sequencing data. TCR beta cDNA libraries had unique molecular identifiers. In TCRdb, the PCR reads were re-called with MiXCR into one record per CDR3 protein. Of hundreds of thousands of distinct CDR3 sequences listed, roughly 45% are singletons. Which antigens these TCRs recognize remains unknown. Study observations and caveats: Among roughly 5 TRBV segments more frequent in patients than controls were TRBV5-6, TRBV5-1 and TRBV20-1.

Sample: blood. These receptors originate from a girl aged 5-17 years with multiple sclerosis.

This chain joins TRBV18 and TRBJ1-6; TRBD1 matches 7 bases. The CDR3 spans 15 residues. Germline CDR1 and CDR2: KGHSH and LQKENI. The J segment lost 5 bases and the V segment lost 2 bases, leaving 3 bases of the junction unmatched. CDR3 protein: CASSPTGADNSPLHF. The CDR3 DNA sequence: TGTGCCAGCTCACCAACAGGGGCGGATAATTCACCCCTCCACTTT.

This chain joins TRBV5-1 and TRBJ2-7; 8 nucleotides agree with TRBD1. Germline values: CDR1 SGHRS, CDR2 YFSETQ. V dropped 0 bases and J dropped 7; count of bases not matched to a gene: 9. There are 15 residues in the CDR3. The DNA for the CDR3 is TGCGCCAGCAGCTTGGTCGGTACCACAGGGGGTGAGCAGTACTTC. Protein: CASSLVGTTGGEQYF.

A few counts support this clonotype. The rearrangement joins TRBV7-6 to TRBJ1-2, with 8 bases lining up with TRBD1. The V gene end was trimmed by 4 bases and the J gene end by 7 bases; junction bases not matched to a gene: 8. The CDR3 is 14 residues long. CDR1 and CDR2 (germline): SGHVS, FNYEAQ. For the CDR3, the DNA is TGTGCCAGCAGCTATGGAGGACAGGGAAGTGGCTACACCTTC. As protein: CASSYGGQGSGYTF.